The present T cell receptor (beta chain) was sequenced within a study of metastatic and nonmetastatic thyroid tumors. About the research overall: Patients with malignant and benign thyroid disease provided blood and tumor or nodule tissue, whose repertoires were compared.

Not a single patient had been given any form of treatment at any point before undergoing thyroid surgery. The CDR3 has 16 amino acids. In germline, CDR1 is LGHNT, CDR2 FRNRAP. The V and J ends lost 1 base and 5 bases respectively, with 16 bases between them. This clone was recorded at least ten times. In the source study's methods: Clinicopathological groups differed in CDR3, with these differences serving to build a distant-metastasis classifier for papillary thyroid cancer. TCRdb re-called clones via MiXCR from the PCR reads. TCRdb's processing, not the study's, gives the V and J calls here. Of fewer than 35,000 clones listed, under 20% are singletons.

This rearrangement joins TRBV12-5 to TRBJ2-3; D tentatively reads TRBD1 or TRBD2 (5 bases each). This TCR was sampled from a female donor with papillary thyroid cancer or a benign thyroid nodule (not recorded which). Some clones in this sample may be carry-over from other donors' samples. Specimen: blood. The CDR3 region is CASGLGYGGRIDTQYF. CDR3 sequence (DNA): TGTGCTAGTGGTTTGGGGTATGGGGGAAGGATAGATACGCAGTATTTT.